A single sample gave rise to the 5 T cell receptor beta chains below, sequenced in a study of T cells in Graves' hyperthyroidism and ophthalmopathy. Amplification of TCR beta CDR3 regions was performed using RNA transcripts as template. The HTBI primer set served for first-round RT-PCR of the TCR CDR3. TCRdb analysed the multiplex PCR reads with MiXCR anew, one entry per CDR3 protein. The sample records about 560,000 distinct CDR3 sequences, around 17% being singletons. The sequencing input was blood. Receptor source: a woman aged 18-30 years with Graves' hyperthyroidism.

As regards this clonotype: This could be a read error, since a much larger clone is one nucleotide away. The chain has TRBV3-1 and TRBJ1-2; no reliable D call. This CDR3 region has 15 residues. Germline CDR1 is LGHDT and CDR2 is YNNKEL (reference sequence). CDR3 residues: CASSQERGENYGCTF. The CDR3 DNA sequence: TGTGCCAGCAGCCAAGAGCGAGGCGAGAACTATGGCTGCACCTTC.

The chain joins TRBV20-1 to TRBJ2-2; 7 nucleotides align to TRBD2. The CDR3 sequence is 18 residues long. With 3 bases clipped from V and 5 bases from J, the junction kept 18 bases outside the gene matches. In germline, CDR1 is DFQATT, CDR2 SNEGSKA (reference sequence). CDR3 sequence reads: CSARGLLGEREGTGELFF. In DNA form, the CDR3 reads TGCAGTGCTAGGGGCCTCTTGGGGGAGCGGGAAGGTACCGGGGAGCTGTTTTTT.

The rearrangement joins TRBV20-1 to TRBJ2-1; 12 positions agree with TRBD2. With V trimmed by 1 base and J by 7 bases, 23 bases remained unmatched. This CDR3 is 21 amino acids long. The germline V gene encodes CDR1 DFQATT and CDR2 SNEGSKA (reference sequence). CDR3 DNA sequence: TGCAGTGCTAGAGTCCCAGCGGGGGGGCTGACTAGCGGGAGAAGCTTTAATGAGCAGTTCTTC. It codes for CSARVPAGGLTSGRSFNEQFF.

V gene TRBV19 combines with J gene TRBJ2-1, with TRBD1 identical over 9 bases. The germline gives CDR1 LNHDA, CDR2 SQIVND (reference sequence). The V gene end was trimmed by 4 bases and the J gene end by 9 bases; junction bases not matched to a gene: 16. This CDR3 region has 17 residues. The CDR3 here is CASSKGSGTGPRAEQFF. As DNA, the CDR3 is TGTGCCAGTAGTAAGGGGAGTGGGACAGGGCCTAGGGCTGAGCAGTTCTTC.

At least ten counts were recorded for this clonotype. The V and J genes are TRBV6-6 and TRBJ1-1; D is unclear. Trimming took off 2 bases at V and 4 bases at J, with 11 bases between the two ends. Looked up from germline, CDR1 is MNHNY and CDR2 is SVGAGI (reference sequence). CDR3 size: 14 residues. Here the CDR3 DNA reads TGTGCCAGCAGTTACGAGGCGGCGCCCACTGAAGCTTTCTTT. It specifies CASSYEAAPTEAFF.